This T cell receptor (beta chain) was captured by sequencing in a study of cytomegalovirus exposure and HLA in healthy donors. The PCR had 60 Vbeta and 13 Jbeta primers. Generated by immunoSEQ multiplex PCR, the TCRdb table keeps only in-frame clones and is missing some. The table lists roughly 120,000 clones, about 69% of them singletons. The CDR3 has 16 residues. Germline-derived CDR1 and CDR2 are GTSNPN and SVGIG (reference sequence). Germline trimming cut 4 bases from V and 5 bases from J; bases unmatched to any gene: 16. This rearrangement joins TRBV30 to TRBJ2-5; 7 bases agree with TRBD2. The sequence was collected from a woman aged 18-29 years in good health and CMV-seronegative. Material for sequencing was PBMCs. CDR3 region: CAWNSGASGAGETQYF. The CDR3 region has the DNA TGTGCCTGGAACTCTGGGGCTAGCGGTGCTGGGGAGACCCAGTACTTC. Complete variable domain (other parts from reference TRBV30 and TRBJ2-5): SQTIHQWPATLVQPVGSPLSLECTVEGTSNPNLYWYRQAAGRGLQLLFYSVGIGQISSEVPQNLSASRPQDRQFILSSKKLLLSDSGFYLCAWNSGASGAGETQYFGPGTRLLVL.